Listed below are T cell receptor beta chains from one sample, sequenced in a study of blood T cell repertoires in COVID-19. The assay was immunoSEQ multiplex PCR, and TCRdb's table has in-frame clones only and misses some. The table records about 97,000 clones, 70% to 90% of them present only once. Sequencing was performed on peripheral blood. The receptors here all came from a man aged 35 to 55 with active or convalescent COVID-19. The CDR3 runs from the conserved cysteine through the conserved F or W. The D gene is left open where the match is weak.

D gene | V gene | CDR3 protein
TRBD2 | TRBV9 | CASSVIGTSGLGELFF
. | TRBV19 | CASSRSGDYGYTF
TRBD2 | TRBV5-1 | CASSPGSSGGADTQYF
. | TRBV3-1/TRBV3-2 | CASSLQVLGDYGYTF
TRBD1 | TRBV19 | CASMFDRGTGELFF
TRBD1 | TRBV7-2 | CASSKGQGDRETQYF
TRBD2 | TRBV13 | CASSSLGLAGGPGTDTQYF
TRBD1 | TRBV6-2/TRBV6-3 | CASSRQGFGNQPQHF
. | TRBV6-5 | CASSYQDSNSPLHF
TRBD1 | TRBV6-5 | CASSNRGGYGYTF
TRBD1 | TRBV5-1 | CASSSTGGKNYGYTF
TRBD2 | TRBV5-4 | CASRASGGPAGPGELFF
TRBD1 | TRBV7-9 | CASSLGQGDGYTF
TRBD1 | TRBV4-2 | CASSQRGGTAQETQYF
. | TRBV15 | CATSRDLSSKNEQYF
. | TRBV7-9 | CASSLNQGWGYTF